The present T cell receptor beta chain was sequenced within a study of cytomegalovirus exposure and HLA in healthy donors. About the research overall: In an earlier analysis, around 120 million unique TCR beta sequences were found from some 180 million T cells. Study-wide findings and caveats: CMV antigen specificity was confirmed in vitro for three CMV-associated chains.

About this clone itself: Its target is not known.

The PCR was carried out with 60 Vbeta primers and 13 Jbeta primers. Assay used: immunoSEQ multiplex PCR; TCRdb lists only in-frame clones, some missing. The sample comprises 79,000 or so clones, roughly 80% of which are singletons, and less than 25% rests with the top ten. This CDR3 is built from 13 residues. The V end lost 3 bases, the J end lost 3 bases, and 12 bases lay between the germline ends. The germline gives CDR1 SQVTM, CDR2 ANQGSEA. The origin of this receptor is a woman aged 40 to 50 in good health and CMV-seropositive. The chain is built from TRBV29-1 and TRBJ2-7, with D perhaps matching TRBD2 (5 bases). The sample taken for sequencing was PBMCs. The CDR3 DNA follows: TGCAGCGTTGAGGGGATGGGGAGCTACGAGCAGTACTTC. It encodes CSVEGMGSYEQYF.